A single sample is the source of the 3 T cell receptor beta chains below, sequenced in a study of T cells in Graves' hyperthyroidism and ophthalmopathy. Authors of the study amplified TCR beta CDR3 regions from RNA transcripts. Using the HTBI primer set, a first-round RT-PCR was run on the TCR CDR3. TCRdb ran MiXCR on the multiplex PCR reads and lists one entry per CDR3 protein. The table has fewer than 800,000 distinct CDR3 sequences, roughly 15% seen once. The sequencing input was blood. The receptors stem from a man aged 18 to 30 with Graves' hyperthyroidism.

This clonotype turned up a few times. The chain combines TRBV4-3 with TRBJ2-1; TRBD2 agrees at 13 bases. Germline V CDR1 and CDR2: LGHNA, YSLEER. CDR3 length equals 20 residues. J gave up 3 bases and V 0 bases, and 11 bases lay outside the gene matches. CDR3 sequence (DNA): TGCGCCAGCAGCCAAGATCAGACTAGCGGGAGGAAATTGGGCTACAATGAGCAGTTCTTC. This translates into CASSQDQTSGRKLGYNEQFF.

This clonotype appeared many times. The CDR3 DNA reads TGTGCCAGCAGTGAGGGCGGGGGGTTCGAGACCCAGTACTTC. It is translated as CASSEGGGFETQYF. The J gene is TRBJ2-5, the V gene TRBV2; 8 bases agree with TRBD2. Per germline, CDR1 SNHLY and CDR2 FYNNEI. The CDR3 has 14 amino acids. J gave up 5 bases and V 3 bases, and 5 bases lay outside the gene matches.

This clonotype was counted ten times or more. The J gene is TRBJ2-7, the V gene TRBV28, with D perhaps TRBD2 (5 bases). CDR1 is MDHEN, CDR2 SYDVKM, per germline. V was pared by 1 base and J by 8 bases, with 21 bases between. The CDR3 loop spans 16 amino acids. Here the CDR3 reads CASSLSLASALTKQYF. CDR3 nucleotide sequence: TGTGCCAGCAGTTTATCCTTAGCGTCAGCATTAACGAAGCAGTACTTC.